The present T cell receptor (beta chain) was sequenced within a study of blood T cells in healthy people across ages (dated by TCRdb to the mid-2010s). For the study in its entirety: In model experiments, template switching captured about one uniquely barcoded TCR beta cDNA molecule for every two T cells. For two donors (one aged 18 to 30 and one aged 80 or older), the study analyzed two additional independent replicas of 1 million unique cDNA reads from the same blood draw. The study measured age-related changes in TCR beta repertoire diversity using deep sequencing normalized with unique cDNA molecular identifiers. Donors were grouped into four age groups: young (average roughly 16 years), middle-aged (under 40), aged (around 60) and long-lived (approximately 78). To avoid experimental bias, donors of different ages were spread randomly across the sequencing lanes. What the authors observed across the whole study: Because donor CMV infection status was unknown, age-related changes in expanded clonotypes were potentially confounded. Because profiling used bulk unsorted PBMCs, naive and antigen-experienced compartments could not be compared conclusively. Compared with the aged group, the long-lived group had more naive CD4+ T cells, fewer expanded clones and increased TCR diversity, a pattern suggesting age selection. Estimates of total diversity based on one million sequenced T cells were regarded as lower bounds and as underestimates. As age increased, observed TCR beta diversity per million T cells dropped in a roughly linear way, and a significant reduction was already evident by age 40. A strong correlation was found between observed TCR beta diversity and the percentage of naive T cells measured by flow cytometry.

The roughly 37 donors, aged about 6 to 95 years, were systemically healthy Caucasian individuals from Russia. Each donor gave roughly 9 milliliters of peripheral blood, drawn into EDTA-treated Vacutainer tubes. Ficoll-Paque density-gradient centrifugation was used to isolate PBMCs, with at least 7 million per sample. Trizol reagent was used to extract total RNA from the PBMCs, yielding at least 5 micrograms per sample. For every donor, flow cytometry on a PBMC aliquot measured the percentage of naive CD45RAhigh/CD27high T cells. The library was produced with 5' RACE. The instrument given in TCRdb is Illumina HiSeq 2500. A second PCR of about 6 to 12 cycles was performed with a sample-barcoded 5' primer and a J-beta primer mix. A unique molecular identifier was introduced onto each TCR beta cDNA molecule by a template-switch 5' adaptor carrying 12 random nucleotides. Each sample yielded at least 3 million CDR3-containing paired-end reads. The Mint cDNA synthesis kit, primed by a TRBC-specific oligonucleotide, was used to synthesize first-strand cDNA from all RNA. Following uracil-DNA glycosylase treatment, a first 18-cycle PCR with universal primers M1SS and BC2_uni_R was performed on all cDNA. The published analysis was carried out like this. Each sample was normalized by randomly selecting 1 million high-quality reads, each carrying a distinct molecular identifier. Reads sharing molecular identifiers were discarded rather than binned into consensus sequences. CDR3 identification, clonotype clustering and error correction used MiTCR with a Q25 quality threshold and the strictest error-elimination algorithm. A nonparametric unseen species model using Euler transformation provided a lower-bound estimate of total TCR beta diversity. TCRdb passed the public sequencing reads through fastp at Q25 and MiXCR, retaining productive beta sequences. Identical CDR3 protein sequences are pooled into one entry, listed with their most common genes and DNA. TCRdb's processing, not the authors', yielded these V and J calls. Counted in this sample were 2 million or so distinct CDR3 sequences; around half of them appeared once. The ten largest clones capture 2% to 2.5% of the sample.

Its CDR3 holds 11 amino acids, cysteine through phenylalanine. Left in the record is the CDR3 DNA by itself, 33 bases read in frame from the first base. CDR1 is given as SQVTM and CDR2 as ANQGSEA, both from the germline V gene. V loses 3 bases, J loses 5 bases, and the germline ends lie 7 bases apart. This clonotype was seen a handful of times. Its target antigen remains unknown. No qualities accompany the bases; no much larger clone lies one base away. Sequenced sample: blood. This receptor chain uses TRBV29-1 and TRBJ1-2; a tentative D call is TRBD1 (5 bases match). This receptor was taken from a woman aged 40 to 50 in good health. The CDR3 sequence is CSVEGRYGYTF. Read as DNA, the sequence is TGCAGCGTTGAGGGACGGTATGGCTACACCTTC.